This record concerns one T cell receptor (beta chain) sequence. Its specific antigen is unknown. No per-base quality is available; no much larger clone lies one base away. From the cysteine up to the phenylalanine, the CDR3 has a length of 15 residues. Only the CDR3 region is kept as DNA, spanning 45 bases read in frame from base 1. The junction shows trimming of 2 bases on V and 4 bases on J, and the gene matches do not reach 3 bases of it. As encoded in the germline V gene, CDR1 is MNHEY while CDR2 is SVGAGI. Using the deep immunoSEQ assay, TCR CDR3 regions were amplified from genomic DNA by multiplex PCR. For each cell subset, the extracted genomic DNA was distributed evenly across all wells of several immunoSEQ 96-well plates, and each plate served as one replicate. For unsorted PBMC, each replicate PCR was loaded with approximately 300 ng genomic DNA, equivalent to about 33,000 T cell genomes. Ten immunoSEQ deep assay plates were used to sequence unsorted PBMC genomic DNA. Purified libraries were measured with a Qubit 3.0 fluorometer, size-checked on a Bioanalyzer 2100, and measured again with the KAPA Library Quantification kit. Every immunoSEQ 96-well plate was sequenced on a dedicated single-read 150-cycle Illumina NextSeq 550 flow cell. As for the authors' bioinformatics: Because only junctional sequences without quality scores were contained in the immunoSEQ output, filtering matching that applied to full-length reads could not be performed. Sequences were annotated with PyIR, a Python wrapper for IgBLAST v1.9, using IMGT germline references to assign V/J genes and CDR3. Any read was removed if the V/J assignment was weak (E-value above 1e-6), the CDR3 was missing, or the read contained stop codons, out-of-frame junctions, or ambiguous translated residues. A V3J clonotype was defined by an identical inferred V gene, J gene, and CDR3 amino acid sequence. Percentage overlap between repertoires was computed as shared unique clonotypes divided by the size of the smaller repertoire. Repertoire richness was assessed with RTK rarefaction, the Chao1 estimator, and Recon v2.1 estimates of unobserved clonotypes. The immuneACCESS repertoire file appears here via TCRdb, limited to in-frame rearrangements. These files lack a portion of the clones; in checked studies, under half of the deficit traces to unresolved V genes, and the cause of the others is not known. The V and J calls and clone size come from that table; D and trimming were worked out from the DNA. Recorded for this sample are fewer than 650,000 clones; about 79% of them occurred a single time. Together, the top ten hold approximately 12% of the sample.

Donors were healthy HIV-negative adults with no recently reported acute infections or vaccinations. Every donor was a Caucasian adult living in Nashville, Tennessee, USA. For unsorted samples, tens of millions of PBMCs were counted, and genomic DNA was extracted using the QIAamp DNA Blood Mini kit. Blood was obtained by leukapheresis, after which PBMCs were separated by Ficoll-Histopaque density gradient centrifugation and cryopreserved in liquid nitrogen vapor phase. This entry comes from a study of shared clonotypes between healthy human individuals (dated by TCRdb to between 2020 and 2021). About the investigation overall: The cohort comprised a couple of women and a few men aged 18 to 49 years. To estimate repertoire size and how much clonotype sharing occurs between individuals, the study deeply sequenced the blood TCR repertoires of about five healthy adults. To increase sequencing depth and limit assay-specific biases, different laboratories used diverse techniques to prepare libraries and sequence TCR repertoires. Leukapheresis yielded between about 0.85 and 9 billion PBMCs per donor.

What the work shows at the level of the full study, not this receptor alone: Based on pairwise subsampling, the degree of clonotype sharing among donors was expected to be affected by sequencing depth. Sampling was restricted to blood, and TCR repertoires in tissue are likely to differ from TCR repertoires in blood. The small number of donors limited the genetic and exposure-history diversity represented.

The chain employs TRBV6-5 and TRBJ2-5, and TRBD2 matches 11 of the central bases. This receptor was taken from a woman between 40 and 50 years old in good health. Some clones in this sample may be carry-over from other donors' samples. The material sequenced was PBMCs. The CDR3 is CASSYHGLAGETQYF. The nucleotides are TGTGCCAGCAGTTACCACGGACTAGCGGGAGAGACCCAGTACTTC.